The source of this T cell receptor (beta chain) is a study of control samples from healthy donors and cancer patients. Assay: immunoSEQ multiplex PCR; the TCRdb copy retains only in-frame clones and omits some. The data contain about 250,000 clones, over 75% of them singletons. V was pared by 6 bases and J by 3 bases, with 12 bases between. The CDR3 length is 15 residues. Looked up from germline, CDR1 is SNHLY and CDR2 is FYNNEI. V gene TRBV2 combines with J gene TRBJ1-6; tentative D call: TRBD1 (5 bases). The sample was PBMCs. The receptor's source is a woman aged 55-69 years with lung cancer. CDR3 protein: CASSLDSSYNSPLHF. The CDR3 nucleotides read TGTGCCAGCAGCTTAGACAGCAGCTATAATTCACCCCTCCACTTT.